This T cell receptor (beta chain) was recorded in a study of siplizumab effects on memory and regulatory T cells. Study findings and constraints: A major contribution to the alloresponse seemed to be made by naive T cells, which seemed more diverse than memory cells.

This CDR3 contains 15 residues. With 0 bases removed from V and 8 bases from J, the gap between germline ends came to 14 bases. The germline CDR1 and CDR2 sequences are MNHEY and SVGAGI. This clone appeared a few times. The antigen remains undetermined. Approximately 10^5 TCR templates underwent assay in every sample. Assay: immunoSEQ multiplex PCR; the TCRdb copy retains only in-frame clones and omits some. Among 8,000 to 9,000 clones listed, more than 60% were seen once. The chain links TRBV6-5 to TRBJ2-1, with D perhaps TRBD2 (5 bases). This receptor was obtained from a human donor in good health. Sequenced input: effector memory CD8+ T cells sorted from blood. Subset noted: unstimulated CD8+ effector memory T cells. The CDR3 DNA sequence: TGTGCCAGCAGTTACTCCCCCGGGGTTGTCGATGAGCAGTTCTTC. Amino acid sequence: CASSYSPGVVDEQFF.